This T cell receptor delta chain emerged from a study of gamma-delta T cells after stem cell transplantation. TCRdb re-called the RT-PCR reads via CATT. The sample carries 1,500 to 2,000 delta-chain clones, about 47% recorded once. The length of the CDR3 is 21 residues. V was clipped by 3 bases and J by 4 bases; unmatched bases: 28. CDR1 GEAIGNYY and CDR2 EKD come from the germline V gene. Sequences were obtained from gamma-delta T cells. The TCR was taken from a human donor. It is not recorded whose cells these are; they may come from a transplant donor. The chain couples TRDV2 to TRDJ1; 7 nucleotides align to TRDD3. This CDR3 is CACDSVLPLAAGGGYDDKLIF. The DNA of the CDR3 is TGTGCCTGTGACTCTGTACTCCCATTAGCGGCTGGGGGGGGCTACGACGATAAACTCATCTTT.